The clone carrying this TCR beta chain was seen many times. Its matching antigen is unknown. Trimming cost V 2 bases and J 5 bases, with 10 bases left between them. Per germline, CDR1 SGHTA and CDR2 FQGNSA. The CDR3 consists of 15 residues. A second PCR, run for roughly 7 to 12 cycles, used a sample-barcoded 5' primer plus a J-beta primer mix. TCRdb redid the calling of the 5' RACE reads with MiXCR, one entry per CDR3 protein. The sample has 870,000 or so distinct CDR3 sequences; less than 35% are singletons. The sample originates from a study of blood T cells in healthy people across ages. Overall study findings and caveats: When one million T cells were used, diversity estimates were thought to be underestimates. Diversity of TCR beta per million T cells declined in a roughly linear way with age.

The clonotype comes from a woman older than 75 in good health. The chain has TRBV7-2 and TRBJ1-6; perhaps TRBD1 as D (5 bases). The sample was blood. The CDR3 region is CASSLSGTDNSPLHF. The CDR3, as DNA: TGTGCCAGCAGCTTATCGGGGACGGATAATTCACCCCTCCACTTT.